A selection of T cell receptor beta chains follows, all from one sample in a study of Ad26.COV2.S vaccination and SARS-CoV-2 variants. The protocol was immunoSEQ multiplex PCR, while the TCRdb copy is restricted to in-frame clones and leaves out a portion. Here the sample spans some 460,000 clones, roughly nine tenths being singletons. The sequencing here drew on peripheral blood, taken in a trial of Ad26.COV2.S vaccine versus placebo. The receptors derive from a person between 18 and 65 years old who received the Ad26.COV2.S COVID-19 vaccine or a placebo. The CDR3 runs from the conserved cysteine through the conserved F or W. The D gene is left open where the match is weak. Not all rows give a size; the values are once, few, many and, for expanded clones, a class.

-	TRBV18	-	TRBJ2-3	CASSPRFGSSNRTDTQYF	TGTGCCAGCTCACCAAGGTTTGGTTCCAGCAACCGCACAGATACGCAGTATTTT
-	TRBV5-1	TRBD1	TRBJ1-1	CASSLAETGGTEAFF	TGCGCCAGCAGCTTGGCCGAGACAGGGGGCACTGAAGCTTTCTTT
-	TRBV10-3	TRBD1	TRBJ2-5	CAIRPGTGEETQYF	TGTGCCATCAGGCCTGGGACAGGGGAAGAGACCCAGTACTTC
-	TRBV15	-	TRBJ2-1	CATSRDGGWDLLAEQFF	TGTGCCACCAGCAGAGATGGGGGGTGGGACCTCCTTGCTGAGCAGTTCTTC
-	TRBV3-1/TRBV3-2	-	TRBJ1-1	CASSPRWNTEAFF	TGTGCCAGCAGCCCACGGTGGAACACTGAAGCTTTCTTT
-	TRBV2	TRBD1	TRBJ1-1	CASSHDRGHFEAFF	TGTGCCAGCAGCCACGACAGGGGCCACTTCGAAGCTTTCTTT
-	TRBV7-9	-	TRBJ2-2	CASSLGRPVSGELFF	TGTGCCAGCAGCTTAGGACGGCCGGTGAGCGGGGAGCTGTTTTTT
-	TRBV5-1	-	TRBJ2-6	CASSPIPGPQSSGANVLTF	TGCGCCAGCAGCCCCATTCCGGGACCCCAAAGCTCTGGGGCCAACGTCCTGACTTTC
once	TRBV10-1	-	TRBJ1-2	CASSDGLGYGYTF	TGCGCCAGCAGTGACGGCTTGGGCTATGGCTACACCTTC
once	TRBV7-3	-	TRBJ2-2	CASSPTLGTGELFF	TGTGCCAGCAGTCCAACCTTGGGCACCGGGGAGCTGTTTTTT
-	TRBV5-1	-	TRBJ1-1	CASSSLGGSGARKSEAFF	TGCGCCAGCAGCTCCCTGGGTGGATCGGGTGCACGGAAGAGTGAAGCTTTCTTT
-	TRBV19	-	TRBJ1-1	CASSEGKTQNTEAFF	TGTGCCAGTTCCGAGGGGAAAACCCAGAACACTGAAGCTTTCTTT
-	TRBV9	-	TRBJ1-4	CASSKTGTNEKLFF	TGTGCCAGCAGCAAGACAGGTACTAATGAAAAACTGTTTTTT
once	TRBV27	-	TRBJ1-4	CASSLSGGRANEKLFF	TGTGCCAGCAGTTTATCAGGCGGCAGGGCTAATGAAAAACTGTTTTTT
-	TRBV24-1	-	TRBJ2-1	CATAGRRGVNEQFF	TGTGCCACCGCAGGGCGGAGAGGGGTAAATGAGCAGTTCTTC
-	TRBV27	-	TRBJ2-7	CASSFSSASSYEQYF	TGTGCCAGCAGTTTTTCGTCGGCGAGCTCCTACGAGCAGTACTTC
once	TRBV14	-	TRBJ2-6	CASSPGSGANVLTF	TGTGCCAGCAGCCCGGGGTCCGGGGCCAACGTCCTGACTTTC
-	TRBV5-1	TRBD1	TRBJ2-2	CASSKTGGYGTGELFF	TGCGCCAGCAGTAAGACAGGGGGCTATGGCACCGGGGAGCTGTTTTTT
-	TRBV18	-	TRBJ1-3	CASSIGGSQFRHF	TGTGCCAGCTCAATAGGCGGAAGCCAATTCCGCCATTTT
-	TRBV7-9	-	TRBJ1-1	CASSLQMNTEAFF	TGTGCCAGCAGCTTACAAATGAACACTGAAGCTTTCTTT
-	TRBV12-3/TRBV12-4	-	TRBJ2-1	CASSLFPEQFF	TGTGCCAGCAGTTTATTCCCTGAGCAGTTCTTC
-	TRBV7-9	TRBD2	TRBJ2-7	CASSAQPSGTIPYEQYF	TGTGCCAGCAGCGCCCAGCCAAGCGGGACCATCCCCTACGAGCAGTACTTC
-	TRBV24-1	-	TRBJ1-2	CATSDAGQSYGYTF	TGTGCCACCAGTGATGCCGGACAGAGCTATGGCTACACCTTC
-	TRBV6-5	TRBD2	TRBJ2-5	CASSYPGGQETQYF	TGTGCCAGCAGTTACCCGGGGGGCCAAGAGACCCAGTACTTC
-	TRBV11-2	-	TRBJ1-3	CASSLGGQNTIYF	TGTGCCAGCAGCTTAGGCGGTCAAAACACCATATATTTT
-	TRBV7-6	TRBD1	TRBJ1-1	CASSFGGQGAPGKGKTEAFF	TGTGCCAGCAGCTTTGGCGGACAGGGGGCGCCAGGAAAAGGAAAAACTGAAGCTTTCTTT
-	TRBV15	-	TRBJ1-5	CATSRDKAVTNSNQPQHF	TGTGCCACCAGCAGAGATAAGGCAGTTACTAATAGCAATCAGCCCCAGCATTTT
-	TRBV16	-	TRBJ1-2	CASSQSIGVNGYTF	TGTGCCAGCAGCCAATCGATTGGAGTAAATGGCTACACCTTC
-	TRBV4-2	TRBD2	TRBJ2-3	CASSKLAGGPASTDTQYF	TGTGCCAGCAGCAAACTAGCGGGAGGGCCTGCAAGCACAGATACGCAGTATTTT
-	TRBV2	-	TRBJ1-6	CASSADRRGSPLHF	TGTGCCAGCAGTGCAGATCGGAGGGGTTCACCCCTCCACTTT
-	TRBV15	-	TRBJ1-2	CATSRDLSGYGYTF	TGTGCCACCAGCAGAGATCTGAGCGGCTATGGCTACACCTTC
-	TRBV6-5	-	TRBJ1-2	CASSFDLASGYTF	TGTGCCAGCAGTTTCGATTTGGCTTCTGGCTACACCTTC
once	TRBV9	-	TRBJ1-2	CASSVAPAGMDGYTF	TGTGCCAGCAGCGTAGCTCCTGCGGGAATGGATGGCTACACCTTC
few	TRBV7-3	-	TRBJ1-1	CASSLQGSNTEAFF	TGTGCCAGCAGCCTACAGGGTTCGAACACTGAAGCTTTCTTT
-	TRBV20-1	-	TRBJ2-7	CSAGDLYEQYF	TGCAGTGCTGGCGATCTCTACGAGCAGTACTTC
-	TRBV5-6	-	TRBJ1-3	CASSLTRSGNTIYF	TGTGCCAGCAGCCTCACCCGCTCTGGAAACACCATATATTTT
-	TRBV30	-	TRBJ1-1	CAWRGGMNTEAFF	TGTGCCTGGAGGGGGGGAATGAACACTGAAGCTTTCTTT
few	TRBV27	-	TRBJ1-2	CASREQGINYGYTF	TGTGCCAGCAGAGAACAGGGAATTAACTATGGCTACACCTTC
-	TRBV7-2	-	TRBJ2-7	CASSLGRRNYEQYF	TGTGCCAGCAGCTTGGGCCGCCGAAACTACGAGCAGTACTTC
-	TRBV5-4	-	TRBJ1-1	CASSLGRGGGVNTEAFF	TGTGCCAGCAGCTTGGGACGGGGTGGGGGAGTGAACACTGAAGCTTTCTTT
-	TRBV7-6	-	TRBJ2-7	CASSPSPAPVSYEQYF	TGTGCCAGCAGCCCATCCCCGGCCCCGGTCTCCTACGAGCAGTACTTC
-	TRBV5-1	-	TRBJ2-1	CASSLNNEQFF	TGCGCCAGCAGCTTAAACAATGAGCAGTTCTTC
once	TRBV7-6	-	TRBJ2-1	CASSAGLSPSYNEQFF	TGTGCCAGCAGCGCCGGACTCTCCCCAAGTTACAATGAGCAGTTCTTC
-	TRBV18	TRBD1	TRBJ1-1	CASSPLAGGNTEAFF	TGTGCCAGCTCACCACTCGCAGGGGGAAACACTGAAGCTTTCTTT
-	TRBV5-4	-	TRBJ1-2	CASSTGANYGYTF	TGTGCCAGCAGCACGGGAGCTAACTATGGCTACACCTTC
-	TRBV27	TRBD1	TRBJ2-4	CASSLTRTGANIQYF	TGTGCCAGCAGTTTGACCCGGACAGGGGCAAACATTCAGTACTTC
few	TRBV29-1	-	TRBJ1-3	CSVGGSGTGNTIYF	TGCAGCGTTGGGGGAAGCGGGACTGGAAACACCATATATTTT
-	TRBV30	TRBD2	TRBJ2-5	CAWSALGLAGDEETQYF	TGTGCCTGGAGTGCACTAGGACTAGCGGGTGATGAAGAGACCCAGTACTTC
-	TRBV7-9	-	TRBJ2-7	CASSLVGGALFGSYEQYF	TGTGCCAGCAGCTTAGTGGGGGGAGCTTTGTTTGGTTCCTACGAGCAGTACTTC
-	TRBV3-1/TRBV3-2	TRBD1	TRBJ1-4	CASSLPGGAEEKLFF	TGTGCCAGCAGCCTACCAGGGGGCGCGGAGGAAAAACTGTTTTTT
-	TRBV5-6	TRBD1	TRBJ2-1	CASSFTTGTAYNEQFF	TGTGCCAGCAGCTTCACAACCGGGACAGCCTACAATGAGCAGTTCTTC
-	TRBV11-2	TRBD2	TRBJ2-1	CASSSGLAAPSYNEQFF	TGTGCCAGCAGCTCGGGACTAGCGGCCCCCTCCTACAATGAGCAGTTCTTC
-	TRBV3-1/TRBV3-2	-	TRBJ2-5	CASSQRGTEETQYF	TGTGCCAGCAGCCAACGGGGGACGGAAGAGACCCAGTACTTC
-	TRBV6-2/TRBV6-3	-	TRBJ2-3	CASSYGRHSSTDTQYF	TGTGCCAGCAGTTACGGGCGGCACTCTAGCACAGATACGCAGTATTTT
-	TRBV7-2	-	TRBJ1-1	CASSSHRNTEAFF	TGTGCCAGCAGCTCACATAGGAACACTGAAGCTTTCTTT